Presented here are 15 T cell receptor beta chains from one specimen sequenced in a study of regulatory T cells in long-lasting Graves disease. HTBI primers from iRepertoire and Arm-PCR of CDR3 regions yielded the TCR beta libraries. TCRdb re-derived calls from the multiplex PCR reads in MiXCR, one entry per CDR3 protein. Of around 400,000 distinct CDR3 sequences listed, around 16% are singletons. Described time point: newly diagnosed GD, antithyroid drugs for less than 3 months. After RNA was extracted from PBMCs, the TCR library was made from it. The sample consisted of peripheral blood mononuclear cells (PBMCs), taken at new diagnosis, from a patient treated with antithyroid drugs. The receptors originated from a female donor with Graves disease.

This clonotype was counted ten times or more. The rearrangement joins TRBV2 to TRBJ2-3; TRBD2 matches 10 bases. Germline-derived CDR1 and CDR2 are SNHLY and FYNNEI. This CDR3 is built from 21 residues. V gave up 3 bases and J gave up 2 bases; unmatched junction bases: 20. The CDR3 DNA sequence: TGTGCCAGCAGTGATCTCCTAGCGGGGGATATTTTAGTGGGAACCACAGATACGCAGTATTTT. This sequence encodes CASSDLLAGDILVGTTDTQYF. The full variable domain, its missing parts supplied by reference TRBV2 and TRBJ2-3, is EPEVTQTPSHQVTQMGQEVILRCVPISNHLYFYWYRQILGQKVEFLVSFYNNEISEKSEIFDDQFSVERPDGSNFTLKIRSTKLEDSAMYFCASSDLLAGDILVGTTDTQYFGPGTRLTVL.

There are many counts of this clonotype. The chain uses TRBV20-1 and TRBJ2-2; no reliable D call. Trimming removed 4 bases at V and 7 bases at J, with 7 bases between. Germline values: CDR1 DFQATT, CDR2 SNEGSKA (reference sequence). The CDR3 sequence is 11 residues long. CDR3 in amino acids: CSAKDVGELFF. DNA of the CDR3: TGCAGTGCTAAGGACGTCGGGGAGCTGTTTTTT.

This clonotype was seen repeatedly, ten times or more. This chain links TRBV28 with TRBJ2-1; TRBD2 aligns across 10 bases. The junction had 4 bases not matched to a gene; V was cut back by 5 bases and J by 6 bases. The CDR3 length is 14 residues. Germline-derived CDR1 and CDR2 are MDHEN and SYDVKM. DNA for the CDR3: TGTGCCAGCAGTCTAGCGGGAGATCGCAATGAGCAGTTCTTC. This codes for CASSLAGDRNEQFF.

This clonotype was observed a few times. Written as DNA, the CDR3 is TGCGCCAGCAGCGCTTCTATAGGGGGATTTTACAATGAGCAGTTCTTC. Its protein is CASSASIGGFYNEQFF. This chain links TRBV10-2 with TRBJ2-1; tentative D call: TRBD1 (6 bases). The CDR3 runs 16 residues. Germline CDR1 is WSHSY and CDR2 is SAAADI. The germline V and J ends were trimmed by 6 bases and 4 bases, with 19 bases remaining between them.

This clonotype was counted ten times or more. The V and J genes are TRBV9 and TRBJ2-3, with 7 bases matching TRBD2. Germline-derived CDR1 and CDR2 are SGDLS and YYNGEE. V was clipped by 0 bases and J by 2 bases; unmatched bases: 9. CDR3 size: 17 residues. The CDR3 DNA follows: TGTGCCAGCAGCGTAGCCGGAAAGCTAGCGGCCACAGATACGCAGTATTTT. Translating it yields CASSVAGKLAATDTQYF.

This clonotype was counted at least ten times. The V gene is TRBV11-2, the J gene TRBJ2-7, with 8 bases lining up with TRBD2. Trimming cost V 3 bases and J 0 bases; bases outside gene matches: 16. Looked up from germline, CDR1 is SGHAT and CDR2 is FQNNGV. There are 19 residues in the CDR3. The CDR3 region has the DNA TGTGCCAGCAGCTTCTCAGACTGGGCGACTAGCGAGAGCTCCTACGAGCAGTACTTC. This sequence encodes CASSFSDWATSESSYEQYF. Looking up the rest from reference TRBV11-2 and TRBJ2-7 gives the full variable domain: EAGVAQSPRYKIIEKRQSVAFWCNPISGHATLYWYQQILGQGPKLLIQFQNNGVVDDSQLPKDRFSAERLKGVDSTLKIQPAKLEDSAVYLCASSFSDWATSESSYEQYFGPGTRLTVT.

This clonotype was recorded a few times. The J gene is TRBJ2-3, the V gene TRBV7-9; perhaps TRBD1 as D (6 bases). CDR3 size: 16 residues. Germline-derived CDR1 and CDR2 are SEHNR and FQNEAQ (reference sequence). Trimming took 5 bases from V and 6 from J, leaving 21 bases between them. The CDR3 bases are TGTGCCAGCAGCACGAAGACAGGTTGGAGTGGGGATACGCAGTATTTT. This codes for CASSTKTGWSGDTQYF.

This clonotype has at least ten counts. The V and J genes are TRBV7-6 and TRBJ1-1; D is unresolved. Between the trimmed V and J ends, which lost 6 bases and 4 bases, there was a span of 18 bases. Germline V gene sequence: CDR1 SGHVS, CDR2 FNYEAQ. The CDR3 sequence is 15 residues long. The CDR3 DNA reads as TGTGCCAGCAGATCCAGGCGGGAGTCGTTCACTGAAGCTTTCTTT. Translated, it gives CASRSRRESFTEAFF.

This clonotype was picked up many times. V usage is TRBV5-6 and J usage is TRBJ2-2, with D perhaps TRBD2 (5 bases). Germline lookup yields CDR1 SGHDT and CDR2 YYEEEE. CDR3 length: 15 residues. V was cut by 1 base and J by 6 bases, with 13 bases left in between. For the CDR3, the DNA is TGTGCCAGCAGCTTGAACATTTACGGGGCCGGGGAGCTGTTTTTT. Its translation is CASSLNIYGAGELFF.

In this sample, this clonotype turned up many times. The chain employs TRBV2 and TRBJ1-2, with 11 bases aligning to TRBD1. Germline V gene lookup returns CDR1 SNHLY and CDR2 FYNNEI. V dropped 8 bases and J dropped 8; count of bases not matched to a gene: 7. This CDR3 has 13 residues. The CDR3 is CASQDRGQEGYTF. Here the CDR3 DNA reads TGTGCCAGCCAGGACAGGGGGCAAGAGGGCTACACCTTC.

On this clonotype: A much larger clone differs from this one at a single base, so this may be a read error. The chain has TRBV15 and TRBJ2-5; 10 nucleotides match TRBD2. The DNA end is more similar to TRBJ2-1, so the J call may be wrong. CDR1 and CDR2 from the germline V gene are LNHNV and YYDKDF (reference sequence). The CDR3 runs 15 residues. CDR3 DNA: TGTGCCACCAGGAGAGGACTAGCGGCGAACAATGAGCAGTTCTTC. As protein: CATRRGLAANNEQFF.

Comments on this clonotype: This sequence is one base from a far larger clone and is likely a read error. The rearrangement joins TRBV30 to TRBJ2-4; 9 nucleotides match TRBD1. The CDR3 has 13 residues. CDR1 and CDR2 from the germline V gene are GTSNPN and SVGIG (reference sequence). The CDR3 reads CAWTAGQGHGCTF. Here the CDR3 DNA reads TGTGCCTGGACCGCCGGACAGGGGCATGGCTGCACCTTC.

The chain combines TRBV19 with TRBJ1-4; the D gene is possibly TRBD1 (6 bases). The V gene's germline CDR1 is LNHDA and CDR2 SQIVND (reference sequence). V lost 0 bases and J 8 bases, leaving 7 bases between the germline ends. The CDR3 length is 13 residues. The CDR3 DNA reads TGTGCCAGTAGTATAGACAGGGGAGAAAAACTGTTTTTT. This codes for CASSIDRGEKLFF.

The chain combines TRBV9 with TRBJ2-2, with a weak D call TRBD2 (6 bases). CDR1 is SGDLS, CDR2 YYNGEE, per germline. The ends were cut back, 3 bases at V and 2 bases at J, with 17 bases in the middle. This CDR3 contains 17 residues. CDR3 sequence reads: CASSARLADPNTGELFF. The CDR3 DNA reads TGTGCCAGCAGCGCTCGCTTAGCGGATCCAAACACCGGGGAGCTGTTTTTT.

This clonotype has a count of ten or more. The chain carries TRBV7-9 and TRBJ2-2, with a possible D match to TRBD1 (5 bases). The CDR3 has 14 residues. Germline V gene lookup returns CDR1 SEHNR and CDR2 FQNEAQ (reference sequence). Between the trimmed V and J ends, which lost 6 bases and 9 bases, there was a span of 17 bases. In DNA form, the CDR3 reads TGTGCCAGCAGACTCGACACTCAGGGCCGGGAGCTGTTTTTT. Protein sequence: CASRLDTQGRELFF.